Presented here are 19 T cell receptor beta chains from one specimen sequenced in a study of PD-1 blockade in classical Hodgkin lymphoma. The assay was immunoSEQ multiplex PCR, and TCRdb's table has in-frame clones only and misses some. The repertoire consists of some 10,000 clones, with around 68% occurring once and the leading ten covering roughly a tenth. Time point described: cycle 4 day 1 (C4D1), after five to seven weeks of nivolumab. All patients experienced relapse after autologous stem cell transplantation, and brentuximab vedotin exposure was variable. Magnetic negative selection isolated CD8+ T cells from thawed PBMCs. Material: CD8+ T cells from blood, obtained before the fourth cycle of nivolumab. The origin of the receptors is a human donor with classical Hodgkin lymphoma.

This clone is labeled as large (0.1 to 1%). The CDR3 reads CASSQSSSTEAFF. CDR3 bases: TGCGCCAGCAGCCAGTCCAGCTCCACTGAAGCTTTCTTT. The rearrangement uses TRBV5-1 and TRBJ1-1; D is ambiguous. From germline, CDR1 is SGHRS and CDR2 YFSETQ. The CDR3 is made up of 13 amino acids. V dropped 4 bases and J dropped 4 bases, with 11 bases sitting between them.

The rearrangement uses TRBV5-5 and TRBJ2-7; possible D gene TRBD1, 6 bases. Trimming cost V 0 bases and J 3 bases, with 13 bases left between them. The CDR3 is 15 amino acids. From germline, CDR1 is SGHKS and CDR2 YYEKEE (reference sequence). In DNA form, the CDR3 reads TGTGCCAGCAGCTTGGAACCCGGGACATACTACGAGCAGTACTTC. It codes for CASSLEPGTYYEQYF.

The chain recombines TRBV7-6 with TRBJ2-7; 7 bases fit TRBD2. Germline CDR1 SGHVS, CDR2 FNYEAQ. V shed 3 bases and J 6 bases; nucleotides not matched to a gene: 5. CDR3 size: 13 residues. Here the CDR3 DNA reads TGTGCCAGCAGCTTCCGGCGGGGGAGCGAGCAGTACTTC. Translating it yields CASSFRRGSEQYF.

This chain joins TRBV4-1 and TRBJ2-2; TRBD1 agrees at 8 bases. CDR1 and CDR2 from the germline V gene are MGHRA and YSYEKL. Germline trimming cut 7 bases from V and 6 bases from J; bases unmatched to any gene: 7. This CDR3 comprises 14 residues. This chain's CDR3 is CASKTGTGPGELFF. For the CDR3, the DNA is TGCGCCAGCAAAACCGGGACAGGACCCGGGGAGCTGTTTTTT.

V usage is TRBV4-1 and J usage is TRBJ2-1; a possible D gene is TRBD1 (5 bases). CDR3 size: 12 residues. The germline gives CDR1 MGHRA, CDR2 YSYEKL. V was trimmed by 1 base and J by 8 bases, leaving 6 bases between them. CDR3 in amino acids: CASSQVGDEQFF. CDR3 DNA sequence: TGCGCCAGCAGCCAAGTAGGGGATGAGCAGTTCTTC.

The DNA of the CDR3 is TGTGCCACCCAGGACAATCTTCTCTCTGGAAACACCATATATTTT. Its translation is CATQDNLLSGNTIYF. J is TRBJ1-3 and V is TRBV28; D may be TRBD1 (5 bases). CDR3 size: 15 residues. Germline V lookup: CDR1 MDHEN, CDR2 SYDVKM. Trimming took 10 bases from V and 0 from J, leaving 16 bases between them.

The chain uses TRBV10-3 and TRBJ1-1; no reliable D call. V shed 10 bases and J shed 4 bases, with 13 bases lying between them. CDR1 is ENHRY, CDR2 SYGVKD, per germline. The CDR3 has 12 residues. Here the CDR3 DNA reads TGTGCCAGCGGACGGGGTTCCACTGAAGCTTTCTTT. This sequence encodes CASGRGSTEAFF.

The rearrangement joins TRBV4-1 to TRBJ2-1, with no clear D. This CDR3 spans 15 amino acids. Trimming took 3 bases from V and 0 from J, leaving 9 bases between them. Germline V gene data show CDR1 as MGHRA and CDR2 as YSYEKL. The CDR3 is CASSQVWSSYNEQFF. CDR3 in DNA: TGCGCCAGCAGCCAGGTCTGGAGCTCCTACAATGAGCAGTTCTTC.

V and J are TRBV4-1 and TRBJ2-7, with D perhaps TRBD1 or TRBD2 (6 bases each). CDR1 is MGHRA and CDR2 is YSYEKL in the germline V gene. Trimming removed 2 bases from V and 5 bases from J, with 16 bases in between. This CDR3 is built from 15 residues. The CDR3, as DNA: TGCGCCAGCAGCCAAATGGAGAGGGGGGCCGACGAGCAGTACTTC. It translates to CASSQMERGADEQYF.

The chain links TRBV11-1 to TRBJ2-7, with 8 bases identical to TRBD1. CDR1 and CDR2 from the germline V gene are SGHAT and FQDESV (reference sequence). Trimming at V came to 4 bases and at J to 0 bases, leaving 11 bases not matched to a gene. The CDR3 consists of 17 residues. CDR3 DNA: TGTGCCAGCAGCTCAAGGCCGGGACAGGTATTCTCCTACGAGCAGTACTTC. It encodes CASSSRPGQVFSYEQYF.

This clone was picked up one time. This chain uses TRBV6-5 with TRBJ2-1, with 15 bases that match TRBD2. Trimming took 6 bases from V and 7 from J; bases not matched to a gene: 4. Germline loops: CDR1 MNHEY, CDR2 SVGAGI. The length of the CDR3 is 15 residues. The CDR3 here is CASSMGLAGGNEQFF. The CDR3 DNA reads as TGTGCCAGCAGCATGGGACTAGCGGGAGGTAATGAGCAGTTCTTC.

The V gene is TRBV18, the J gene TRBJ2-1; 12 bases are a match to TRBD2. The CDR3 is made up of 18 amino acids. Germline values: CDR1 KGHSH, CDR2 LQKENI. V trimming: 2 bases; J trimming: 2 bases; junction bases outside the gene matches: 7. The CDR3 sequence: CASSPSTGTSGPYNEQFF. DNA for the CDR3: TGTGCCAGCTCACCAAGCACTGGGACTAGCGGGCCCTACAATGAGCAGTTCTTC.

V is TRBV9 and J is TRBJ1-4; tentative D call: TRBD1 (5 bases). The germline gives CDR1 SGDLS, CDR2 YYNGEE. The CDR3 spans 15 residues. Trimming cost V 5 bases and J 5 bases, with 16 bases left between them. Here the CDR3 DNA reads TGTGCCAGCAGTCCTTTTGGGGACTGGAATGAAAAACTGTTTTTT. It translates to CASSPFGDWNEKLFF.

V and J are TRBV7-9 and TRBJ1-2; D remains ambiguous. From germline, CDR1 is SEHNR and CDR2 FQNEAQ (reference sequence). The CDR3 loop spans 10 amino acids. Trimming cost V 5 bases and J 11 bases, with 9 bases left between them. The CDR3 reads CASSPDLYTF. In DNA, the CDR3 is TGTGCCAGCAGCCCGGACCTATACACCTTC. The variable domain in full, completed from reference TRBV7-9 and TRBJ1-2, reads DTGVSQNPRHKITKRGQNVTFRCDPISEHNRLYWYRQTLGQGPEFLTYFQNEAQLEKSRLLSDRFSAERPKGSFSTLEIQRTEQGDSAMYLCASSPDLYTFGSGTRLTVV.

The chain is built from TRBV19 and TRBJ1-1; 9 bases agree with TRBD1. Germline assignment: CDR1 LNHDA and CDR2 SQIVND (reference sequence). This CDR3 has 13 residues. The V segment lost 7 bases and the J segment 5 bases; nucleotides outside the gene matches: 5. The CDR3 region is CASTLTGGTEAFF. The CDR3 DNA follows: TGTGCCAGTACCTTGACAGGGGGGACTGAAGCTTTCTTT. Full variable domain (outside the CDR3, taken from reference TRBV19 and TRBJ1-1): DGGITQSPKYLFRKEGQNVTLSCEQNLNHDAMYWYRQDPGQGLRLIYYSQIVNDFQKGDIAEGYSVSREKKESFPLTVTSAQKNPTAFYLCASTLTGGTEAFFGQGTRLTVV.

The sample holds a few counts of this clone. The chain joins TRBV2 to TRBJ1-3; D might be TRBD1 (5 bases). The CDR3 covers 13 residues. Germline V gene lookup returns CDR1 SNHLY and CDR2 FYNNEI. V gave up 6 bases and J gave up 0 bases, with 6 bases separating them. Here the CDR3 reads CASRDSSGNTIYF. Here the CDR3 DNA reads TGTGCCAGCAGAGACAGCTCTGGAAACACCATATATTTT.

Sample share makes this clone large. This sample also contains other DNA sequences that code for the same CDR3. V is TRBV27 and J is TRBJ1-1; TRBD1 agrees at 9 bases. The CDR3 loop spans 15 amino acids. The junction had 4 bases not matched to a gene; V was cut back by 5 bases and J by 0 bases. CDR1 MNHEY and CDR2 SMNVEV come from the germline V gene (reference sequence). CDR3 sequence (DNA): TGTGCCAGCAGTCCGACAGGGGGTATGAACACTGAAGCTTTCTTT. Translated: CASSPTGGMNTEAFF.

The gene calls are TRBV9 and TRBJ1-3; D remains ambiguous. V was trimmed by 5 bases and J by 2 bases, leaving 14 bases between them. Germline CDR1 reads SGDLS; CDR2 reads YYNGEE. The CDR3 consists of 15 residues. The CDR3 DNA reads TGTGCCAGCAGTGACGCGGGAGTACCTGGAAACACCATATATTTT. Its translation is CASSDAGVPGNTIYF.

The chain is built from TRBV6-5 and TRBJ1-1, with D uncertain. There are 13 residues in the CDR3. V lost 8 bases and J 11 bases, leaving 21 bases between the germline ends. Germline CDR1 is MNHEY and CDR2 is SVGAGI. The CDR3 DNA sequence: TGTGCCAGCCTCGCTCTTTCAGCCGAAGCGGCTTTCTTT. This encodes CASLALSAEAAFF.